A single T cell receptor beta chain is shown here with its context. Its cognate antigen has yet to be identified. Compared with germline, one end of the junction differs, possibly owing to a read error. Amplification of TCR beta CDR3 regions was carried out from RNA transcripts. A first-round RT-PCR of the TCR CDR3 used the HTBI primer set with the Qiagen OneStep RT-PCR kit. The libraries were constructed in a second round of multiplex PCR and then size-selected and purified. Paired-end sequencing of the libraries was performed with 100 bp reads on an Illumina HiSeq2000. Per the source publication's procedure: SOAPnuke was used to process the raw data, throwing out any read that contained adapters or uncalled bases, had a mean Phred below 15, or lacked an exact constant-primer or identifier match. High-quality paired reads were merged using COPE v1.2.5, and each unique nucleotide sequence was defined as a clonotype. MiTCR v1.1 was used to align the clonotypes against IMGT TRBV, TRBD and TRBJ reference segments. The analysis was restricted to V-J combinations with a frequency above 0.0001, which together covered over 99% of the repertoires. A TCS score was defined as the ratio between F50 (clonal expansion) and ExV (chaos), using BLOSUM62-based TCRdist between CDR3 peptides within each V-J. Welch's t-statistics and random forest reduced roughly 500 V-J features to 13, which were used in a naive Bayes classifier (R e1071). Using fastp trimming at Q25 and MiXCR clonotype assembly, TCRdb reanalyzed the public sequencing data and kept in-frame beta chains. Rows with one shared CDR3 protein collapse into an entry with the most common genes and DNA. These V and J calls rely on TCRdb rather than the paper's analysis. Recorded for this sample are about 360,000 distinct CDR3 sequences; under 20% of them occurred a single time. About 4% of the sample goes to the ten largest clones.

Stable Graves' hyperthyroidism was defined as no progression to ophthalmopathy during 18 months of follow-up. Hyperthyroidism patients were newly diagnosed, had a disease duration of under 2 months, and were aged 18 to 65 years. Any patient with an uncontrolled infection, another autoimmune disease, pregnancy or lactation was excluded. Diagnoses were established on the basis of clinical symptoms, serum thyroxine and TRAb, thyroid ultrasound, and orbital computed tomography. PBMCs were isolated from about 10 ml of fresh peripheral blood by Ficoll-Paque density gradient centrifugation. Total RNA was extracted with Trizol reagent, and quality was checked on an Agilent 2100 Bioanalyzer. These data originate in a study of T cells in Graves' hyperthyroidism and ophthalmopathy (dated by TCRdb to about 2019). Study-wide context: Peripheral blood was collected at initial diagnosis, before any treatment. To identify TCR V-J signatures that set the groups apart, the researchers used a discovery cohort of more than 95 patients, made up of some 41 with Graves' ophthalmopathy and some 55 with stable Graves' hyperthyroidism. Prospective prediction of ophthalmopathy was tested in an independent validation cohort consisting of 18 hyperthyroidism patients and more than 15 patients who later progressed to ophthalmopathy. The approximately 97 discovery patients were randomly divided into training and test sets at a 7:3 ratio. The study also compared thyroid tissue and blood T-cell repertoires from more than five Graves' hyperthyroidism patients. Following sampling, methimazole starting at 30 mg daily was given to hyperthyroidism patients, and high-dose intravenous methylprednisolone was given to ophthalmopathy patients. The paper reports TCR Vbeta CDR3 sequencing of 135 peripheral blood samples: 43 ophthalmopathy, fewer than 85 hyperthyroidism and approximately 17 progressor patients. Results and caveats for the whole study, not just this receptor: Most expanded thyroid clonotypes (frequency above 0.001) were also detected in blood, a finding suggesting that blood repertoires may reflect thyroid immune responses. A 13 V-J signature model separated ophthalmopathy from stable hyperthyroidism, with around 91% sensitivity and 81.08% specificity in cross-validation and 80%/75% in testing. No statistical method was used to fix the sample size in advance, and group allocation was not hidden from the investigators. In validation, the model predicted progression to ophthalmopathy a median of about 6.8 months before onset, with approximately 71% sensitivity and roughly 77% specificity.

This TCR was sampled from a woman aged 18 to 35 with Graves' hyperthyroidism. The sequenced sample consisted of blood.

The CDR3 sequence is CASCDGYGYTF. The bases are TGTGCCAGCTGTGACGGCTATGGCTACACCTTC. The V gene is TRBV6-1 and the J gene is TRBJ1-2; the D gene lacks a confident call. From the germline V gene, CDR1 is MNHNS and CDR2 is SASEGT. From cysteine to phenylalanine, the CDR3 is 11 amino acids long. The read is trimmed to its CDR3 DNA, 33 bases read in frame from base 1.